These T cell receptor beta chains were read from a single sample in a study of T cell repertoires in cytomegalovirus infection. No antigen is known for these receptors. TCRdb processed the reads anew with MiXCR; each CDR3 protein has one entry. The sample consists of about 570,000 distinct CDR3 sequences, about 39% of them appearing once. The material sequenced was cultured PBMCs, taken from culture after CMV antigen stimulation. The origin of the receptors is a human donor in good health (CMV status not recorded). Some clones in this sample may be carry-over from other donors' samples. Each CDR3 is given without its conserved first and last residue.

CDR3aa: ASSLSRQGVGARETQY; v_gene: TRBV12-3/TRBV12-4; j_gene: TRBJ2-5
CDR3aa: ATYPTSGKNTGELF; v_gene: TRBV6-2/TRBV6-3; j_gene: TRBJ2-2
CDR3aa: ASSTVTLRGSIALHYEQY; v_gene: TRBV6-1; j_gene: TRBJ2-7
CDR3aa: ASSRTGIGNTIY; v_gene: TRBV27; j_gene: TRBJ1-3
CDR3aa: ASSLWTGALETQY; v_gene: TRBV7-3; j_gene: TRBJ2-5
CDR3aa: ASSQLAGVGIQY; v_gene: TRBV6-2/TRBV6-3; j_gene: TRBJ2-4
CDR3aa: ASSLYIAGGAQNEQF; v_gene: TRBV4-3; j_gene: TRBJ2-1
CDR3aa: ASSLGTEQETQY; v_gene: TRBV6-6; j_gene: TRBJ2-5
CDR3aa: ASSLETGGRFSYEQY; v_gene: TRBV11-2; j_gene: TRBJ2-7
CDR3aa: ASSEYRGGREDEKLF; v_gene: TRBV25-1; j_gene: TRBJ1-4
CDR3aa: SASGDDSLTEAF; v_gene: TRBV20-1; j_gene: TRBJ1-1
CDR3aa: ASSAGNPGNQPQH; v_gene: TRBV7-4; j_gene: TRBJ1-5
CDR3aa: ASSNRHFNQPQH; v_gene: TRBV19; j_gene: TRBJ1-5
CDR3aa: ASSAQPGSQETQY; v_gene: TRBV7-2; j_gene: TRBJ2-5
CDR3aa: ASSLRGPGNTIY; v_gene: TRBV7-2; j_gene: TRBJ1-3
CDR3aa: SARRGRNRNEQF; v_gene: TRBV20-1; j_gene: TRBJ2-1
CDR3aa: ASSQDGTYNEQF; v_gene: TRBV4-1; j_gene: TRBJ2-1
CDR3aa: ASSPQRGPGDTQY; v_gene: TRBV7-6; j_gene: TRBJ2-3
CDR3aa: ASSLESYSNQPQH; v_gene: TRBV5-3; j_gene: TRBJ1-5
CDR3aa: ASSTPGKKANEQF; v_gene: TRBV7-2; j_gene: TRBJ2-1
CDR3aa: ASSQTLAGGPETQY; v_gene: TRBV4-1; j_gene: TRBJ2-5
CDR3aa: ASSIAGAGETQY; v_gene: TRBV19; j_gene: TRBJ2-5
CDR3aa: ASSRLTGANEQF; v_gene: TRBV4-1; j_gene: TRBJ2-1
CDR3aa: SAQQEAYEQY; v_gene: TRBV20-1; j_gene: TRBJ2-7
CDR3aa: ASGFSDSPNTDTQY; v_gene: TRBV12-5; j_gene: TRBJ2-3
CDR3aa: SARLGQGSGYT; v_gene: TRBV20-1; j_gene: TRBJ1-2
CDR3aa: ASSIRGRNSNQPQH; v_gene: TRBV19; j_gene: TRBJ1-5
CDR3aa: ASNPQGAGTYEQY; v_gene: TRBV7-2; j_gene: TRBJ2-7
CDR3aa: ASSYSAGQEYGYT; v_gene: TRBV6-6; j_gene: TRBJ1-2
CDR3aa: ASSSAVGTPYGYT; v_gene: TRBV12-3/TRBV12-4; j_gene: TRBJ1-2
CDR3aa: ASSLSPGQLYNEQF; v_gene: TRBV7-2; j_gene: TRBJ2-1
CDR3aa: ATSRVAQETQY; v_gene: TRBV15; j_gene: TRBJ2-5
CDR3aa: ASSLNRGTGIIMNTEAF; v_gene: TRBV7-8; j_gene: TRBJ1-1
CDR3aa: ASSTGISAGI; v_gene: TRBV18; j_gene: TRBJ2-7
CDR3aa: ASSLFVVWNTEAF; v_gene: TRBV7-9; j_gene: TRBJ1-1
CDR3aa: AWSLYGGEKLF; v_gene: TRBV30; j_gene: TRBJ1-4
CDR3aa: ASSQYGARSTQY; v_gene: TRBV4-1; j_gene: TRBJ2-3
CDR3aa: ASQSGSSSYNEQF; v_gene: TRBV7-2; j_gene: TRBJ2-1
CDR3aa: SARTNEQF; v_gene: TRBV20-1; j_gene: TRBJ2-1
CDR3aa: ASSESGYSNQPQH; v_gene: TRBV19; j_gene: TRBJ1-5
CDR3aa: ASSRTGTEEKLF; v_gene: TRBV5-5; j_gene: TRBJ1-4
CDR3aa: ASSPQLVKLYEQY; v_gene: TRBV5-5; j_gene: TRBJ2-7
CDR3aa: ASSQFRPALHEQF; v_gene: TRBV7-2; j_gene: TRBJ2-1
CDR3aa: ASSLSRGMSEQY; v_gene: TRBV7-2; j_gene: TRBJ2-7
CDR3aa: AISWTLHGNQPQH; v_gene: TRBV10-3; j_gene: TRBJ1-5
CDR3aa: ASSFRLAASEQF; v_gene: TRBV7-8; j_gene: TRBJ2-1
CDR3aa: ASSQRSVDTQY; v_gene: TRBV4-3; j_gene: TRBJ2-3
CDR3aa: ASSLDGLGRYEQY; v_gene: TRBV7-6; j_gene: TRBJ2-7
CDR3aa: ASSYGGPGSYNSPLH; v_gene: TRBV6-8; j_gene: TRBJ1-6
CDR3aa: ASTMTGNYGYT; v_gene: TRBV6-6; j_gene: TRBJ1-2
CDR3aa: AISESVGNTEAF; v_gene: TRBV10-3; j_gene: TRBJ1-1
CDR3aa: ASSVQGALTGELF; v_gene: TRBV7-2; j_gene: TRBJ2-2
CDR3aa: ASSYSGGRANTGELF; v_gene: TRBV6-2/TRBV6-3; j_gene: TRBJ2-2
CDR3aa: ASSPRIGSQETQY; v_gene: TRBV18; j_gene: TRBJ2-5
CDR3aa: ASSMGLARPETQY; v_gene: TRBV6-8; j_gene: TRBJ2-5
CDR3aa: ASTEAGVSYNEQF; v_gene: TRBV7-8; j_gene: TRBJ2-1
CDR3aa: ASSSRTGGTYEAF; v_gene: TRBV12-3/TRBV12-4; j_gene: TRBJ1-1
CDR3aa: ASGNLSGGQY; v_gene: TRBV6-1; j_gene: TRBJ2-5
CDR3aa: ASSSEWVGELF; v_gene: TRBV7-2; j_gene: TRBJ2-2